This paragraph reports one T cell receptor (beta chain). The antigen remains unidentified. The sample belongs to a study of cytomegalovirus exposure and HLA in healthy donors. With 60 Vbeta and 13 Jbeta primers, the PCR was carried out. Authors' data handling: There were around 80 million unique TCR beta chains by a later count, and approximately 11 million of them were shared. The protocol was immunoSEQ multiplex PCR, while the TCRdb copy is restricted to in-frame clones and leaves out a portion. That table is the source of V, J and clone size, and D and trimming were worked out from the DNA. The sample includes 160,000 or so clones, 75% to 80% of them seen just once. Whole-study results and caveats: As was reported, the classifier diagnosed cytomegalovirus status with high specificity and sensitivity.

Donors counted as nominally healthy when sampled, yet unrecorded immune exposures were likely. The CDR3 sequence is 14 residues long. Looked up from germline, CDR1 is MDHEN and CDR2 is SYDVKM. Germline trimming cut 6 bases from V and 6 bases from J; bases unmatched to any gene: 10. The sequenced material came from PBMCs. This chain connects TRBV28 to TRBJ1-1; 7 bases map to TRBD1. The source of this sequence is a man aged 40-49 years in good health and CMV-seropositive. DNA for the CDR3: TGTGCCAGCAGCCGCCACCGACAGGGTGCTGAAGCTTTCTTT. Its protein product is CASSRHRQGAEAFF.